These 10 T cell receptor beta chains came from one sample sequenced in a study of shared clonotypes between healthy human individuals. Method: immunoSEQ multiplex PCR; TCRdb's copy keeps in-frame clones and lacks some. The sample has some 2,100,000 clones, more than 90% seen once; the top ten hold approximately 0.13%. Sequencing was performed on naive CD4+ T cells sorted from blood. Specified subset: CD45RA+ positively selected. The receptors here all came from a man aged 18 to 29 in good health.

CDR3 sequence reads: CAWINRGWGRDTEAFF. Written as DNA, the CDR3 is TGTGCCTGGATAAACAGGGGATGGGGACGGGACACTGAAGCTTTCTTT. V gene TRBV30 combines with J gene TRBJ1-1; 7 bases line up with TRBD1. The V gene end was trimmed by 4 bases and the J gene end by 3 bases; junction bases not matched to a gene: 14. Per the germline V gene, CDR1 is GTSNPN and CDR2 is SVGIG (reference sequence). The CDR3 contains 16 residues.

V and J are TRBV28 and TRBJ1-5; the D gene is possibly TRBD1 (6 bases). The CDR3 spans 15 residues. V shed 7 bases and J shed 3 bases, with 16 bases lying between them. The germline V gene has CDR1 MDHEN and CDR2 SYDVKM. CDR3 nucleotide sequence: TGTGCCAGCATTTCTACTGACAGGCCCAATCAGCCCCAGCATTTT. Translating gives CASISTDRPNQPQHF.

The chain employs TRBV21-1 and TRBJ1-1; no DNA check was done on the table's D call, TRBD1. TRBV21-1 is a pseudogene segment. This CDR3 spans 14 amino acids. CDR3 bases: TGTGCCAGCAGCAAAGGCTCAGGGGACACTGAAGCTTTCTTT. Protein product: CASSKGSGDTEAFF.

The chain couples TRBV29-1 to TRBJ2-7; D remains ambiguous. The V and J ends lost 0 bases and 3 bases respectively, with 9 bases between them. The CDR3 loop spans 13 amino acids. Germline-derived CDR1 and CDR2 are SQVTM and ANQGSEA. The CDR3 sequence: CSVEDLGRYEQYF. The CDR3 region has the DNA TGCAGCGTTGAAGATCTTGGGCGCTACGAGCAGTACTTC.

The chain joins TRBV4-3 to TRBJ2-3, with 12 nucleotides matching TRBD2. This CDR3 is 17 amino acids long. Germline CDR1 and CDR2: LGHNA and YSLEER. V shed 1 base and J 3 bases; nucleotides not matched to a gene: 5. The CDR3 DNA reads TGCGCCAGCAGCCAAGGGCCGCTAGCGGGAGGGACAGATACGCAGTATTTT. This translates into CASSQGPLAGGTDTQYF.

Details on this clone: Germline and junction disagree at one end, which may indicate a read error. The genes are TRBV20-1 and TRBJ2-7; D possibly corresponds to TRBD2 (7 bases). Germline V gene sequence: CDR1 DFQATT, CDR2 SNEGSKA (reference sequence). This CDR3 is built from 11 residues. The CDR3 here is CSARDVGRTAW. CDR3 sequence (DNA): TGCAGTGCTAGAGATGTCGGGAGGACAGCATGG.

The CDR3 loop reads CASSSSWSSYNEQFF. CDR3 nucleotides: TGTGCCAGCAGCAGTTCTTGGAGCTCCTACAATGAGCAGTTCTTC. V is TRBV9 and J is TRBJ2-1, with no clear D. The V end was cut by 4 bases, the J end by 0 bases, with 11 bases between. The CDR3 extends over 15 amino acids. Germline V gene lookup returns CDR1 SGDLS and CDR2 YYNGEE.

On this clone itself: Other DNA sequences in this sample translate to the same CDR3. The chain employs TRBV19 and TRBJ2-2; 9 bases are a match to TRBD1. The germline gives CDR1 LNHDA, CDR2 SQIVND (reference sequence). This CDR3 region has 14 residues. The J segment lost 1 base and the V segment lost 8 bases, leaving 2 bases of the junction unmatched. CDR3 amino acids: CASAGQGNTGELFF. Here the CDR3 DNA reads TGTGCCAGTGCGGGACAGGGGAACACCGGGGAGCTGTTTTTT.

The chain links TRBV5-1 to TRBJ2-7; 8 bases align to TRBD1. The CDR3 covers 15 residues. The germline V gene encodes CDR1 SGHRS and CDR2 YFSETQ. V lost 4 bases and J lost 7; bases outside the gene matches: 13. CDR3 residues: CASSLGVDRGREQYF. CDR3 in DNA: TGCGCCAGCAGCCTGGGGGTCGACAGGGGAAGGGAGCAGTACTTC.

This clone has just one count. This rearrangement joins TRBV2 to TRBJ1-4; possibly TRBD1 for D (6 bases). The V gene lost 7 bases and the J gene lost 7 bases, with 13 bases spanning the gap. This CDR3 is built from 13 residues. Per the germline V gene, CDR1 is SNHLY and CDR2 is FYNNEI. CDR3 in amino acids: CASKQGGGEKLFF. CDR3 DNA: TGTGCCAGCAAACAGGGTGGCGGTGAAAAACTGTTTTTT.